This T cell receptor beta chain was captured by sequencing in a study of OX40 agonist ivuxolimab in advanced cancers. Generated by immunoSEQ multiplex PCR, the TCRdb table keeps only in-frame clones and is missing some. This sample has roughly 140,000 clones, with 90% to 95% found just once. Germline CDR1 SGHTA, CDR2 FQGNSA. This CDR3 is built from 19 residues. J was trimmed by 1 base and V by 8 bases; bases with no gene match: 17. This clonotype was obtained from an adult with an advanced solid tumor such as melanoma, head and neck, liver or kidney cancer. The gene calls are TRBV7-2 and TRBJ2-1; 10 bases map to TRBD2. Sequencing used CD4+ or CD8+ T cells sorted from blood, obtained in a trial of the OX40 agonist ivuxolimab. This CDR3 reads CASSKGASGSRTSYNEQFF. In DNA form, the CDR3 reads TGTGCCAGCTCCAAAGGGGCTAGCGGGAGTAGGACGTCCTACAATGAGCAGTTCTTC.